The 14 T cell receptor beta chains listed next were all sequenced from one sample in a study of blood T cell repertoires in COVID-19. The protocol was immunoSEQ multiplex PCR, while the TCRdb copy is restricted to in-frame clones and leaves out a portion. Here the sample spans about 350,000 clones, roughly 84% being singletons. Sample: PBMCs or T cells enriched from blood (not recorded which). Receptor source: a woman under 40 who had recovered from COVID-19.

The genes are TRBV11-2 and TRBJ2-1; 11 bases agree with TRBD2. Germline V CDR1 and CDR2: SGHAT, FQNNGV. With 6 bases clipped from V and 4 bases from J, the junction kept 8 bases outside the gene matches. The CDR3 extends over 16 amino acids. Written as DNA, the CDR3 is TGTGCCAGCAGAATAGCCGGGACTAGCGGTTACAATGAGCAGTTCTTC. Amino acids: CASRIAGTSGYNEQFF. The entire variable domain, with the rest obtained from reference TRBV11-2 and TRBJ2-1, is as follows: EAGVAQSPRYKIIEKRQSVAFWCNPISGHATLYWYQQILGQGPKLLIQFQNNGVVDDSQLPKDRFSAERLKGVDSTLKIQPAKLEDSAVYLCASRIAGTSGYNEQFFGPGTRLTVL.

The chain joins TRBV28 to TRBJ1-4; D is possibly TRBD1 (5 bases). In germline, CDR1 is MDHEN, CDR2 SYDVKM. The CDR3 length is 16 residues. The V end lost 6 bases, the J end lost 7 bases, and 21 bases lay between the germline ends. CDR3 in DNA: TGTGCCAGCAGGCGAACCCTAGGGGTAGGTGGTGAAAAACTGTTTTTT. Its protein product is CASRRTLGVGGEKLFF.

CDR3 bases: TGCAGTGCTAGTTTACAGGCACCAAACTATGGCTACACCTTC. As protein: CSASLQAPNYGYTF. The rearrangement joins TRBV20-1 to TRBJ1-2; D may be TRBD1 (5 bases). The V end lost 3 bases, the J end lost 2 bases, and 13 bases lay between the germline ends. This CDR3 comprises 14 residues. The germline V gene has CDR1 DFQATT and CDR2 SNEGSKA (reference sequence).

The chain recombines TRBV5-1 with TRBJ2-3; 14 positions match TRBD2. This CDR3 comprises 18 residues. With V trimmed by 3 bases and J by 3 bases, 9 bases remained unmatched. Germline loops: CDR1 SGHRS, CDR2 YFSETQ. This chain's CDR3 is CASSSGLAGGAGTDTQYF. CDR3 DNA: TGCGCCAGCAGCTCAGGACTAGCGGGGGGCGCGGGTACAGATACGCAGTATTTT.

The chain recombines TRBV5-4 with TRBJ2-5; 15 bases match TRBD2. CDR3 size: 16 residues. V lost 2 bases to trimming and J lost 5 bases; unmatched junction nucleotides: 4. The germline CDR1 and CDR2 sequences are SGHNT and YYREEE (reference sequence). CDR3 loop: CASSLGLAGGSETQYF. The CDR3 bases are TGTGCCAGCAGCTTAGGACTAGCGGGGGGGTCGGAGACCCAGTACTTC. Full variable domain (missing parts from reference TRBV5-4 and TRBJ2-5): ETGVTQSPTHLIKTRGQQVTLRCSSQSGHNTVSWYQQALGQGPQFIFQYYREEENGRGNFPPRFSGLQFPNYSSELNVNALELDDSALYLCASSLGLAGGSETQYFGPGTRLLVL.

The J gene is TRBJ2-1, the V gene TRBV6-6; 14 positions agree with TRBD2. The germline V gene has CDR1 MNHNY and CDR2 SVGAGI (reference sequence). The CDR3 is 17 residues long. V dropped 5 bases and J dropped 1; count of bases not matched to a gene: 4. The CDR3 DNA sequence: TGTGCCAGCAGTCGGACTAGCGGGGGGCTTTCCTACAATGAGCAGTTCTTC. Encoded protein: CASSRTSGGLSYNEQFF.

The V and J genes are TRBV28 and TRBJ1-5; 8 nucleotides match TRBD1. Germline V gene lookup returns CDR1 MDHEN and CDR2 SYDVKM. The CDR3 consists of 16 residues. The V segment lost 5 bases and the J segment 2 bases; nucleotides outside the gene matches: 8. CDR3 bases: TGTGCCAGCAGTACCCGACAGGGGCGAGGCAATCAGCCCCAGCATTTT. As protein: CASSTRQGRGNQPQHF.

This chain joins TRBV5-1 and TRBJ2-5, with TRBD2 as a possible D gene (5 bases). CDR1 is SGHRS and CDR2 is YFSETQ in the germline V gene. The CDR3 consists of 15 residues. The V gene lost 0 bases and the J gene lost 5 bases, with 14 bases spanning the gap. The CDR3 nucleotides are TGCGCCAGCAGCTTGGTTCCGGGAATCGGGGAGACCCAGTACTTC. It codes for CASSLVPGIGETQYF.

In DNA form, the CDR3 reads TGTGCCAGCAGCTCGGGGACAGGGGGCACCGGGGAGCTGTTTTTT. It codes for CASSSGTGGTGELFF. This chain joins TRBV7-8 and TRBJ2-2; 11 bases match TRBD1. Germline assignment: CDR1 SGHVS and CDR2 FQNEAQ. This CDR3 comprises 15 residues. J was trimmed by 4 bases and V by 4 bases; bases with no gene match: 2.

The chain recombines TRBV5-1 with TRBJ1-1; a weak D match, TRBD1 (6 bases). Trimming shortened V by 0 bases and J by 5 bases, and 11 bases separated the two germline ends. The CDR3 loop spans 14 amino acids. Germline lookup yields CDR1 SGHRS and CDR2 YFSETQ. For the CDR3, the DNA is TGCGCCAGCAGCTTGGAACAGGGCGGGACTGAAGCTTTCTTT. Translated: CASSLEQGGTEAFF.

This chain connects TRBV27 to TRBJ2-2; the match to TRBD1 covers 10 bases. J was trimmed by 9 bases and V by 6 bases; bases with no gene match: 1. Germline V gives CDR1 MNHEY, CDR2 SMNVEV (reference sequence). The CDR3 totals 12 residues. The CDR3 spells CASRTGGRELFF. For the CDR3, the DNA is TGTGCCAGCAGGACAGGGGGCCGGGAGCTGTTTTTT.

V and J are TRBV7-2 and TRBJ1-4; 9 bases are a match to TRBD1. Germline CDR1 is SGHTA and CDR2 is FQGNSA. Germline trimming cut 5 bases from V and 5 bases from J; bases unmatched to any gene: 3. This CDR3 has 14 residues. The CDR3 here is CASSQQGANEKLFF. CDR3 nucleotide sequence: TGTGCCAGCAGCCAACAGGGGGCAAATGAAAAACTGTTTTTT.

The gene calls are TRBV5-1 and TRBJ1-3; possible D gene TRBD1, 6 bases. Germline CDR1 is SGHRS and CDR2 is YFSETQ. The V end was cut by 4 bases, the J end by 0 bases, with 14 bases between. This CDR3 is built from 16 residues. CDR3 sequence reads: CASSPRQVISGNTIYF. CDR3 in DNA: TGCGCCAGCAGCCCCCGACAGGTGATCTCTGGAAACACCATATATTTT.

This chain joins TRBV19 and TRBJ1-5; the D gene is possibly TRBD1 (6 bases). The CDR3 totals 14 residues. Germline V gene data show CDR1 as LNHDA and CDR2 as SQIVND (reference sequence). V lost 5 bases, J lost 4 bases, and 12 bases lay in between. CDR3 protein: CASSVGTQNQPQHF. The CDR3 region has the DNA TGTGCCAGTAGTGTGGGGACACAAAATCAGCCCCAGCATTTT.